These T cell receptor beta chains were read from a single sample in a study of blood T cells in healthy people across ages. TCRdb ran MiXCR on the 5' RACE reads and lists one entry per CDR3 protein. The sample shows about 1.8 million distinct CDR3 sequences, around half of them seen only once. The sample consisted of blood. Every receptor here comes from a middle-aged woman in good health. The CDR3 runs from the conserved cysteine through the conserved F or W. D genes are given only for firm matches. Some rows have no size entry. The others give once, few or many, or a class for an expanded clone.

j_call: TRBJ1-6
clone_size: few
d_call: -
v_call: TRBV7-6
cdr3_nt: TGTGCCAGCAGCTTAGGGGCAGGGAGCTCCTATAATTCACCCCTCCACTTT
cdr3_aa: CASSLGAGSSYNSPLHF

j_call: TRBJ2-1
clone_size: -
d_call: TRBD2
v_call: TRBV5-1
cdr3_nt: TGCGCCAGCAGTAGACGGGGGGGCGACAATGAGCAGTTCTTC
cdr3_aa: CASSRRGGDNEQFF

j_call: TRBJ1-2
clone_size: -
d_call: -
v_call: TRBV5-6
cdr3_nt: TGTGCCAGCAGCTTTCGGCAGAATAACTATGGCTACACCTTC
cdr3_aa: CASSFRQNNYGYTF

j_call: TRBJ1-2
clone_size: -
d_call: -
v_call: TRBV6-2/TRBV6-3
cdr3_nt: TGTGCCAGCAGCGATATGTTCTCCGGAGACTATGGCTACACCTTC
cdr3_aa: CASSDMFSGDYGYTF

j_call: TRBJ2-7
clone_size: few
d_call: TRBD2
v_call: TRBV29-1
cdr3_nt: TGCAGCGTTGGATTACTAGCGGGGCCCTACGAGCAGTACTTC
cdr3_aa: CSVGLLAGPYEQYF

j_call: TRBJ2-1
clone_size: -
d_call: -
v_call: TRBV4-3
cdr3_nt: TGCGCCAGCAGCCAAGAACTTTGGAGGGCCCGCTCCTACAATGAGCAGTTCTTC
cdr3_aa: CASSQELWRARSYNEQFF

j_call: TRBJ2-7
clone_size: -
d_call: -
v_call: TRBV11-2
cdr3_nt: TGTGCCAGCAGCAAAGGGGACACCTCCTACGAGCAGTACTTC
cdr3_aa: CASSKGDTSYEQYF

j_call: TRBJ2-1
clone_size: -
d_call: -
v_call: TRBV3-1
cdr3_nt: TGTGCCAGCAGCCAAGACGGGGGACGACCCTACAATGAGCAGTTCTTC
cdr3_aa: CASSQDGGRPYNEQFF

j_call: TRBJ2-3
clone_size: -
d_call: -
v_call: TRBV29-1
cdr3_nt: TGCAGCGTTGAACGCGGGGTGGGCACAGATACGCAGTATTTT
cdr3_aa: CSVERGVGTDTQYF

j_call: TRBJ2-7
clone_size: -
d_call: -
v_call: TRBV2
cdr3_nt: TGTGCCAGCAGTGCAAAGAGGAACGAGCAGTACTTC
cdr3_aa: CASSAKRNEQYF

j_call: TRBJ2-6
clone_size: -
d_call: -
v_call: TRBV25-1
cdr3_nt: TGTGCCAGCAGTGAGTTCCAGGGGCTGGGGGCCAACGTCCTGACTTTC
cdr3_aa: CASSEFQGLGANVLTF

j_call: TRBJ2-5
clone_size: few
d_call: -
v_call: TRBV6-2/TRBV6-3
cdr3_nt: TGTGCCAGCAGGACTACAGGGTTAAACCGAGAGACCCAGTACTTC
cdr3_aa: CASRTTGLNRETQYF

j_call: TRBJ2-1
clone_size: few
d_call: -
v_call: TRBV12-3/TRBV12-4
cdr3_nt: TGTGCCAGCAGTTTAGTCGGGACGGGGATAGGGGAGCAGTTCTTC
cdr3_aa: CASSLVGTGIGEQFF

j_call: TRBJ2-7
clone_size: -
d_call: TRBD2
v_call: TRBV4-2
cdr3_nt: TGTGCCAGCAGCCAAGAGTGTAGCGGGGGAGTCTACGAGCAGTACTTC
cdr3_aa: CASSQECSGGVYEQYF

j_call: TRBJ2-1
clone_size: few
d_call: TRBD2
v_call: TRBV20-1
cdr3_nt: TGCAGTGCTAATCCCCGGGGGGACTCCTACAATGAGCAGTTCTTC
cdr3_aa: CSANPRGDSYNEQFF

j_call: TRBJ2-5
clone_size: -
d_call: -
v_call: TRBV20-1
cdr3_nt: TGCAGTGCTAGAAAAACTGAAGAGACCCAGTACTTC
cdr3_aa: CSARKTEETQYF

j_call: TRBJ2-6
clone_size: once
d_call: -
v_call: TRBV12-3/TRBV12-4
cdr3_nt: TGTGCCAGCAGTTTATTATCTGGGGCGCAGGGGGCCAACGTCCTGACTTTC
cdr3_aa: CASSLLSGAQGANVLTF

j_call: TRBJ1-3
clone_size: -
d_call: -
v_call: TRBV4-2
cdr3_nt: TGTGCCAGCAGCCAAGCCGCCTCATCTGGAAACACCATATATTTT
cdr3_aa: CASSQAASSGNTIYF

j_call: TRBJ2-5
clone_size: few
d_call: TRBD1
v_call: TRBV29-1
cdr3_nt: TGCAGCGTCGAAAACCGCAGGGGGCCTTGGGAGACCCAGTACTTC
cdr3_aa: CSVENRRGPWETQYF

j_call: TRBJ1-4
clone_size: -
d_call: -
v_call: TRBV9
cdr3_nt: TGTGCCAGCAGCGCCTCGGGAGGGGGATTTGAAAAACTGTTTTTT
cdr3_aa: CASSASGGGFEKLFF

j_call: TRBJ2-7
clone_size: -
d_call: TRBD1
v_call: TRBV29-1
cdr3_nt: TGCAGTGTTACTTCGGGACAGGGACTTTACGAGCAGTACTTC
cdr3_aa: CSVTSGQGLYEQYF

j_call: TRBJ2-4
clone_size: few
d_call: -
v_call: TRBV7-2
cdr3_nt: TGTGCCAGCAGCTTAGTGGGCCCAGGGGACATTCAGTACTTC
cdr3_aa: CASSLVGPGDIQYF

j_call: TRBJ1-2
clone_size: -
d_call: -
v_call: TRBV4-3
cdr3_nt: TGCGCCAGCAGCCAAGAAACAGGGTTGGGCCACACCTTC
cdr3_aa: CASSQETGLGHTF

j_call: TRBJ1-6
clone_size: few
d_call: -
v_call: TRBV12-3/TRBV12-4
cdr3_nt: TGTGCCAGCAGCCTCGACAAGCTTACACCTCTCCACTTT
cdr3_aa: CASSLDKLTPLHF

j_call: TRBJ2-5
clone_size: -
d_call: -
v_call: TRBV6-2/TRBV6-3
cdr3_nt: TGTGCCAGCAGTTCGAACTCAGAGACCCAGTACTTC
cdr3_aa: CASSSNSETQYF

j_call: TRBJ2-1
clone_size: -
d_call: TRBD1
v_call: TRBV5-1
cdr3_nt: TGCGCCAGCAGGACCGGGACAGGGGATTACAATAAGCAGTTCTTC
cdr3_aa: CASRTGTGDYNKQFF

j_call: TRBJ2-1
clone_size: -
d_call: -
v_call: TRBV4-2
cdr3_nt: TGTGCCAGCAGCCAAGGGGACCAGAACAATGAGCAGTTCTTC
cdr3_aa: CASSQGDQNNEQFF

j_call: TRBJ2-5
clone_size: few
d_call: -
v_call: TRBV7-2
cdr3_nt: TGTGCCAGCAGCTTAGCTTTGAGGGGGGGGGCGCAGGAGACCCAGTACTTC
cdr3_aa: CASSLALRGGAQETQYF

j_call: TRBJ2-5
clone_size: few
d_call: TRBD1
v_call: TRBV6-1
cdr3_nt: TGTGCCAGCAGTATAGGGGGCGGAGCCACTCCTGTCGAGACCCAGTACTTC
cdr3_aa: CASSIGGGATPVETQYF

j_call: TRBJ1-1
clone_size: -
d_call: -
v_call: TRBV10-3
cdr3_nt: TGTGCCATCCGTTTCGGACAACTGAACACTGAAGCTTTCTTT
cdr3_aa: CAIRFGQLNTEAFF

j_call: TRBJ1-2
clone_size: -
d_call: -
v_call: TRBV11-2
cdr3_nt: TGTGCCAGCAGCCTAAATACAGCGAACTATGGCTACACCTTC
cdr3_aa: CASSLNTANYGYTF

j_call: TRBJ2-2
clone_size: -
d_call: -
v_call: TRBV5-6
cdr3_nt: TGTGCCAGCAGCTTCGTGCAGCGGAGCACCGGGGAGCTGTTTTTT
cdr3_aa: CASSFVQRSTGELFF

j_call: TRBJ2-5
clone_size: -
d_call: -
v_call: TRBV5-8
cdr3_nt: TGTGCCAGCAGCTGGCAGGGAATTGTAGAGACCCAGTACTTC
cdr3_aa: CASSWQGIVETQYF

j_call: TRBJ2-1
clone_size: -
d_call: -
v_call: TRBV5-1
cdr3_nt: TGCGCCAGCAGCTTGCAGATTACAGGGAACTACAATGAGCAGTTCTTC
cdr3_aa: CASSLQITGNYNEQFF

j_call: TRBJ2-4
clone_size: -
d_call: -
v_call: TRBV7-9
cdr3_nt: TGTGCCAGCAGCTTAGTACAGGGTACTCTGAATGAGCAGTACTTC
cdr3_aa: CASSLVQGTLNEQYF

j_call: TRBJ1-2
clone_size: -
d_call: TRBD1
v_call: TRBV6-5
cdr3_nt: TGTGCCAGCAGTGCCCGGGACAGGGACGGCTATGGCTACACCTTC
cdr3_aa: CASSARDRDGYGYTF

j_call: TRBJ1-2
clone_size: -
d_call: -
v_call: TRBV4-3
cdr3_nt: TGCGCCAGCAGCCAAGATGGGGCAGGGGCTAGGAACTATGGCTACACCTTC
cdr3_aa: CASSQDGAGARNYGYTF

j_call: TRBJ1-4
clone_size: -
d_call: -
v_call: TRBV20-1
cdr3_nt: TGCAGTGCTAGTGGAGCGGCAGCCAATGAAAAACTGTTTTTT
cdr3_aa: CSASGAAANEKLFF

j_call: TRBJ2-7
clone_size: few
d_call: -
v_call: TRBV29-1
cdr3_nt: TGCAGCGTTGAAACCGGACAGAAGGGATCCGGCGAGCAGTACTTC
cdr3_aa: CSVETGQKGSGEQYF

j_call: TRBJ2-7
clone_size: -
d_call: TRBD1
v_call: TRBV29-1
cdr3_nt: TGCAGCTTTTGCAAAGGGCCAACAGGGGACCCCTACGAGCAGTACTTC
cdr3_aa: CSFCKGPTGDPYEQYF

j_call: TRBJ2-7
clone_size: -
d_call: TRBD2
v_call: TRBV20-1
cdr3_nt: TGCAGTGCTAGTCCGTCTAGCGGGCCGTACGAGCAGTACTTC
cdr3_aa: CSASPSSGPYEQYF

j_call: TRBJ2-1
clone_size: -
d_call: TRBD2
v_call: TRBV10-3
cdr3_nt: TGTGCCATCAGTGAGTCGAAGGGACTAGAAAATGAGCAGTTCTTC
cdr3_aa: CAISESKGLENEQFF

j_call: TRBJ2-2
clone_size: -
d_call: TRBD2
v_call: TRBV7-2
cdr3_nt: TGTGCCAGCAACCGGGGGGGCAGCACCGGGGAGCTGTTTTTT
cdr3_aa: CASNRGGSTGELFF

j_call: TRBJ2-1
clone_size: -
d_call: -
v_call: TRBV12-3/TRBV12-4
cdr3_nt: TGTGCCAGCACCCCCCGGGATGTGCAGTTCTTC
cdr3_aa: CASTPRDVQFF

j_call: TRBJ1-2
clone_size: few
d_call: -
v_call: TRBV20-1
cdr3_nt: TGCAGTGCTAGGGACCAGGAGAGGGGCTATGGCTACACCTTC
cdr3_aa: CSARDQERGYGYTF

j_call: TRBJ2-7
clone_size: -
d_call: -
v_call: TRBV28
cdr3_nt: TGTGCCAGCAGTTTAATGGCGGGCATCTACGAGCAGTACTTC
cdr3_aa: CASSLMAGIYEQYF